Presented here are 27 T cell receptor beta chains from one specimen sequenced in a study of OX40 agonist ivuxolimab in advanced cancers. TCRdb keeps only in-frame clones here, not all; method: immunoSEQ multiplex PCR. The sample consists of tens of thousands of clones, more than 80% of them appearing once. Sequenced material: CD4+ or CD8+ T cells sorted from blood, taken in a trial of the OX40 agonist ivuxolimab. These receptors all stem from an adult with an advanced solid tumor such as melanoma, head and neck, liver or kidney cancer.

The chain uses TRBV5-1 and TRBJ2-3; 9 bases agree with TRBD2. Germline lookup yields CDR1 SGHRS and CDR2 YFSETQ. The ends lost 1 base at V and 1 base at J; junction bases unmatched: 4. The CDR3 is 16 amino acids. The CDR3 loop reads CASSLYQRGGTDTQYF. For the CDR3, the DNA is TGCGCCAGCAGCTTGTATCAGCGGGGGGGCACAGATACGCAGTATTTT.

The V call is TRBV7-2, the J call TRBJ2-2; no firm D call. V was trimmed by 3 bases and J by 4 bases, leaving 6 bases between them. Looked up from germline, CDR1 is SGHTA and CDR2 is FQGNSA. This CDR3 spans 13 amino acids. The CDR3 nucleotides are TGTGCCAGCAGCTTCACTGGCACCGGGGAGCTGTTTTTT. Translating gives CASSFTGTGELFF.

The chain joins TRBV6-1 to TRBJ1-5; D unclear. Looked up from germline, CDR1 is MNHNS and CDR2 is SASEGT. V was cut by 3 bases and J by 1 base, with 10 bases left in between. CDR3 length: 15 amino acids. This CDR3 reads CASSDFGRSNQPQHF. CDR3 nucleotides: TGTGCCAGCAGTGACTTCGGACGCAGCAATCAGCCCCAGCATTTT.

The V and J genes are TRBV2 and TRBJ1-2; 8 bases are shared with TRBD1. This CDR3 comprises 13 residues. V was pared by 4 bases and J by 8 bases, with 6 bases of the junction left unmatched. From germline, CDR1 is SNHLY and CDR2 FYNNEI. CDR3 sequence: CASSGGQGGGYTF. CDR3 bases: TGTGCCAGCAGTGGAGGACAGGGAGGAGGCTACACCTTC.

The rearrangement links TRBV9 to TRBJ2-1, with 12 bases matching TRBD2. V shed 5 bases and J 7 bases; nucleotides not matched to a gene: 10. CDR1 is SGDLS, CDR2 YYNGEE, per germline. The CDR3 loop spans 16 amino acids. The CDR3 sequence: CASSPSGGAMRNEQFF. CDR3 DNA: TGTGCCAGCAGTCCTAGCGGGGGGGCCATGAGGAATGAGCAGTTCTTC.

J is TRBJ2-5 and V is TRBV11-2; 10 nucleotides agree with TRBD1. With 3 bases clipped from V and 5 bases from J, the junction kept 3 bases outside the gene matches. This CDR3 contains 14 residues. CDR1 and CDR2 from the germline V gene are SGHAT and FQNNGV. Written as DNA, the CDR3 is TGTGCCAGCAGCTTCGGGACAGGGGTGGAGACCCAGTACTTC. This codes for CASSFGTGVETQYF.

The genes are TRBV2 and TRBJ1-6; 10 nucleotides line up with TRBD1. Germline assignment: CDR1 SNHLY and CDR2 FYNNEI. The CDR3 is 14 residues long. V lost 6 bases, J lost 7 bases, and 3 bases stayed unmatched. The CDR3 spells CASRRQGANSPLHF. As DNA, the CDR3 is TGTGCCAGCAGGAGACAGGGGGCGAATTCACCCCTCCACTTT.

The chain is built from TRBV28 and TRBJ2-6; D may be TRBD1 or TRBD2 (5 bases each). The germline V and J ends were trimmed by 7 bases and 4 bases, with 20 bases remaining between them. Germline-derived CDR1 and CDR2 are MDHEN and SYDVKM. This CDR3 has 17 amino acids. The CDR3 DNA is TGTGCCAGCATCCGGGACCTTGCCGTGGGAGGGGCCAACGTCCTGACTTTC. Translating gives CASIRDLAVGGANVLTF.

The chain links TRBV6-1 to TRBJ1-5; D is perhaps TRBD1 (6 bases). Germline CDR1 is MNHNS and CDR2 is SASEGT. The germline V and J ends were trimmed by 4 bases and 1 base, with 17 bases remaining between them. There are 17 residues in the CDR3. The DNA for the CDR3 is TGTGCCAGCAGTGGTTCCGGGGGGCTTGGGAGCAATCAGCCCCAGCATTTT. This encodes CASSGSGGLGSNQPQHF.

Only a few counts were recorded for this clone. The chain employs TRBV7-9 and TRBJ2-5, with 11 bases identical to TRBD2. The CDR3 has 17 amino acids. Trimming removed 5 bases from V and 4 bases from J; junction bases left unmatched: 12. The germline CDR1 and CDR2 sequences are SEHNR and FQNEAQ (reference sequence). The CDR3 bases are TGTGCCAGCAGCCCCCTCTTGCTAGCGGGAGGTGGAGAGACCCAGTACTTC. Protein: CASSPLLLAGGGETQYF.

The chain uses TRBV18 and TRBJ2-1, with 10 bases fitting TRBD2. J lost 0 bases, V lost 1 base, and 3 bases had no gene match. Germline CDR1 is KGHSH and CDR2 is LQKENI. The CDR3 consists of 17 residues. The CDR3 protein is CASSPLPSGSSYNEQFF. DNA for the CDR3: TGTGCCAGCTCACCACTTCCTAGCGGGAGCTCCTACAATGAGCAGTTCTTC.

The CDR3 coding sequence is TGCAGCGCTGGACAGGGCTACACTGAAGCTTTCTTT. Protein: CSAGQGYTEAFF. This chain uses TRBV29-1 with TRBJ1-1; TRBD1 aligns across 8 bases. CDR1 is SQVTM and CDR2 is ANQGSEA in the germline V gene. The CDR3 loop spans 12 amino acids. With V trimmed by 7 bases and J by 3 bases, 4 bases remained unmatched.

A word on this clone: Mismatch with germline at one junction end may stem from a read error. The J gene is TRBJ2-5, the V gene TRBV7-7, with D perhaps TRBD2 (5 bases). The CDR3 length is 13 residues. The germline gives CDR1 SSHAT, CDR2 FNYEAQ (reference sequence). The CDR3 spells CASSFPGGETQYF. The DNA for the CDR3 is TGTGCTAGCAGCTTCCCCGGAGGAGAGACCCAGTACTTC.

The chain has TRBV19 and TRBJ2-1; 9 bases match TRBD2. CDR3 size: 15 residues. Per germline, CDR1 LNHDA and CDR2 SQIVND (reference sequence). The J segment lost 9 bases and the V segment lost 5 bases, leaving 11 bases of the junction unmatched. The CDR3 coding sequence is TGTGCCAGTAGTTTGTCTAGCGGGGCGAGAGGTGAGCAGTTCTTC. This encodes CASSLSSGARGEQFF. Full variable domain (remainder filled in from reference TRBV19 and TRBJ2-1): DGGITQSPKYLFRKEGQNVTLSCEQNLNHDAMYWYRQDPGQGLRLIYYSQIVNDFQKGDIAEGYSVSREKKESFPLTVTSAQKNPTAFYLCASSLSSGARGEQFFGPGTRLTVL.

CDR3 nucleotide sequence: TGTGCCAGCAGCGACCCCCGGGTAGCCAAAAACATTCAGTACTTC. This codes for CASSDPRVAKNIQYF. The chain joins TRBV5-4 to TRBJ2-4; D gene ambiguous. V lost 4 bases and J 0 bases, leaving 11 bases between the germline ends. CDR1 is SGHNT, CDR2 YYREEE, per germline (reference sequence). This CDR3 comprises 15 residues.

This clone is judged medium-sized. The chain uses TRBV6-5 and TRBJ2-1, with D unclear. From germline, CDR1 is MNHEY and CDR2 SVGAGI. V lost 6 bases and J 4 bases, leaving 10 bases between the germline ends. This CDR3 contains 13 residues. The CDR3 nucleotides read TGTGCCAGCAGCCGGCGAGAGTACAATGAGCAGTTCTTC. Residues: CASSRREYNEQFF.

The chain carries TRBV29-1 and TRBJ1-2, with a possible D match to TRBD1 (6 bases). V was cut by 4 bases and J by 8 bases, with 20 bases left in between. The CDR3 length is 14 residues. Germline CDR1 is SQVTM and CDR2 is ANQGSEA. CDR3 amino acids: CSVAGFGGAGGYTF. CDR3 nucleotides: TGCAGCGTTGCGGGTTTTGGGGGCGCAGGGGGCTACACCTTC.

The CDR3 sequence is CASSRDGTASYNEQFF. The CDR3 nucleotides read TGTGCCAGCAGCCGTGACGGGACGGCCTCCTACAATGAGCAGTTCTTC. The chain combines TRBV7-3 with TRBJ2-1, with D perhaps being TRBD1 or TRBD2 (5 bases each). Trimming removed 5 bases at V and 0 bases at J, with 14 bases between. The germline V gene has CDR1 SGHTA and CDR2 FQGTGA. The CDR3 contains 16 residues.

The CDR3 DNA follows: TGTGCCAGCAGCTTATTACAGTGGGGAAAACTGTTTTTT. This codes for CASSLLQWGKLFF. The chain has TRBV11-2 and TRBJ1-4; D is uncertain. Germline CDR1 reads SGHAT; CDR2 reads FQNNGV. Between the trimmed V and J ends, which lost 2 bases and 10 bases, there was a span of 11 bases. This CDR3 has 13 residues. Based on the CDR3 plus reference TRBV11-2 and TRBJ1-4, the full variable domain is EAGVAQSPRYKIIEKRQSVAFWCNPISGHATLYWYQQILGQGPKLLIQFQNNGVVDDSQLPKDRFSAERLKGVDSTLKIQPAKLEDSAVYLCASSLLQWGKLFFGSGTQLSVL.

About this clone itself: The sample contains more than one DNA sequence encoding this CDR3. The V gene is TRBV10-3, the J gene TRBJ2-5; D remains unclear. Trimming took 2 bases from V and 4 from J, leaving 5 bases between them. This CDR3 comprises 12 residues. Germline CDR1 ENHRY, CDR2 SYGVKD. The CDR3 is CAISEKGETQYF. In DNA, the CDR3 is TGTGCCATCAGTGAGAAAGGAGAGACCCAGTACTTC.

The CDR3, as DNA: TGCGCCAGCAGCGTAAACCCTATAGCGGGAGGGTCCTACGAGCAGTACTTC. Amino acid sequence: CASSVNPIAGGSYEQYF. The chain employs TRBV5-1 and TRBJ2-7; 11 positions match TRBD2. This CDR3 has 17 residues. In germline, CDR1 is SGHRS, CDR2 YFSETQ. With V trimmed by 4 bases and J by 1 base, 10 bases remained unmatched. The whole variable domain, remainder taken from reference TRBV5-1 and TRBJ2-7, is KAGVTQTPRYLIKTRGQQVTLSCSPISGHRSVSWYQQTPGQGLQFLFEYFSETQRNKGNFPGRFSGRQFSNSRSEMNVSTLELGDSALYLCASSVNPIAGGSYEQYFGPGTRLTVT.

The genes are TRBV6-5 and TRBJ1-5; weak D call: TRBD1 (5 bases). The CDR3 loop spans 15 amino acids. V lost 4 bases, J lost 4 bases, and 14 bases lay in between. Germline assignment: CDR1 MNHEY and CDR2 SVGAGI. CDR3 in amino acids: CASSSHDRDNQPQHF. CDR3 bases: TGTGCCAGCAGTTCCCATGACAGAGATAATCAGCCCCAGCATTTT.

The chain is built from TRBV7-6 and TRBJ2-1; either TRBD1 or TRBD2 may supply D (5 bases each). This CDR3 is 14 amino acids long. Germline V gene sequence: CDR1 SGHVS, CDR2 FNYEAQ. Trimming left V 2 bases short and J 4 bases short, with 9 bases between. The CDR3 loop is CASSLTGAYNEQFF. For the CDR3, the DNA is TGTGCCAGCAGCTTAACCGGGGCGTACAATGAGCAGTTCTTC. The full variable domain, its missing parts supplied by reference TRBV7-6 and TRBJ2-1, is GAGVSQSPRYKVTKRGQDVALRCDPISGHVSLYWYRQALGQGPEFLTYFNYEAQQDKSGLPNDRFSAERPEGSISTLTIQRTEQRDSAMYRCASSLTGAYNEQFFGPGTRLTVL.

The chain employs TRBV27 and TRBJ2-5; D may be TRBD1 (6 bases). The end of the DNA aligns better with TRBJ2-7, so the J call may be wrong. The CDR3 has 14 amino acids. The germline gives CDR1 MNHEY, CDR2 SMNVEV (reference sequence). The CDR3 region has the DNA TGTGCCAGCAGTTTTAGTCAGGGGACCTACGAGCAGTACTTC. This translates into CASSFSQGTYEQYF.

The gene calls are TRBV4-1 and TRBJ1-1, with D possibly matching TRBD1 (5 bases). The V end was cut by 0 bases, the J end by 0 bases, with 26 bases between. Germline CDR1 is MGHRA and CDR2 is YSYEKL. CDR3 length: 21 residues. CDR3 DNA sequence: TGCGCCAGCAGCCAAGAAGCGGGGAACATGTACAGGAGACAAATGAACACTGAAGCTTTCTTT. It specifies CASSQEAGNMYRRQMNTEAFF.

This clone occurred a few times. The chain has TRBV7-2 and TRBJ2-2; D is unresolved. The V and J ends lost 8 bases and 7 bases respectively, with 11 bases between them. CDR1 and CDR2 (germline): SGHTA, FQGNSA. This CDR3 spans 12 amino acids. The CDR3 sequence is CASGLNSGELFF. The DNA of the CDR3 is TGTGCCAGCGGGCTGAATAGCGGGGAGCTGTTTTTT.

The CDR3 DNA reads TGCGCCAGCAGCAGTGGTGGGACCCGAGATACGCAGTATTTT. Its protein is CASSSGGTRDTQYF. The chain carries TRBV5-1 and TRBJ2-3, with D possibly called TRBD1 or TRBD2 (5 bases each). The CDR3 contains 14 residues. The germline V gene encodes CDR1 SGHRS and CDR2 YFSETQ. The V gene lost 4 bases and the J gene lost 5 bases, with 14 bases spanning the gap.